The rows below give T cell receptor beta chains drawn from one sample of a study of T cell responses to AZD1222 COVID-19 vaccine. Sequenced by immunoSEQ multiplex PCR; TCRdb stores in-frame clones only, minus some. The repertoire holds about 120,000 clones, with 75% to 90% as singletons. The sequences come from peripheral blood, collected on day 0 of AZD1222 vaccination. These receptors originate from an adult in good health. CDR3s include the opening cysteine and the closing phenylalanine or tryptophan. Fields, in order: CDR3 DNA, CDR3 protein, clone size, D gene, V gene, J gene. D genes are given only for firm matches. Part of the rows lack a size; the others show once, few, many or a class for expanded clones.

CDR3 DNA: TGTGCCAGTAGTAACTACAGGGACCGGTATAGCAATCAGCCCCAGCATTTT; CDR3 protein: CASSNYRDRYSNQPQHF; clone size: NA; D gene: NA; V gene: TRBV19; J gene: TRBJ1-5
CDR3 DNA: TGTGCCAGCAGCCTCTTTGCTAGCGGGAACTCCTACGAGCAGTACTTC; CDR3 protein: CASSLFASGNSYEQYF; clone size: NA; D gene: TRBD2; V gene: TRBV7-2; J gene: TRBJ2-7
CDR3 DNA: TGTGCCAGCAGAGTAGTGACGGCTAACTATGGCTACACCTTC; CDR3 protein: CASRVVTANYGYTF; clone size: NA; D gene: NA; V gene: TRBV27; J gene: TRBJ1-2
CDR3 DNA: TGTGCCAGCAGCCTCAAACGAGGGACTAGCGTATACGAGCAGTACTTC; CDR3 protein: CASSLKRGTSVYEQYF; clone size: NA; D gene: NA; V gene: TRBV21-1; J gene: TRBJ2-7
CDR3 DNA: TGCGCCAGCAGCTTGTTGGGTCCGTCGCGGCCGGCAGATACGCAGTATTTT; CDR3 protein: CASSLLGPSRPADTQYF; clone size: few; D gene: NA; V gene: TRBV5-1; J gene: TRBJ2-3
CDR3 DNA: TGTGCCAGCAGTCCGACAGTCGGGGAGCTGTTTTTT; CDR3 protein: CASSPTVGELFF; clone size: once; D gene: NA; V gene: TRBV28; J gene: TRBJ2-2
CDR3 DNA: TGTGCCAGTAGTATCAGGGGCCCGAATGAGCAGTTCTTC; CDR3 protein: CASSIRGPNEQFF; clone size: NA; D gene: NA; V gene: TRBV19; J gene: TRBJ2-1
CDR3 DNA: TGTGCCATCAGTCCGGGACAGGGGGCTGAGACAGATACGCAGTATTTT; CDR3 protein: CAISPGQGAETDTQYF; clone size: NA; D gene: TRBD1; V gene: TRBV10-3; J gene: TRBJ2-3
CDR3 DNA: TGTGCCAGCAGCTTAGGGTGGGGTTTAGGGATGAACACTGAAGCTTTCTTT; CDR3 protein: CASSLGWGLGMNTEAFF; clone size: once; D gene: NA; V gene: TRBV7-8; J gene: TRBJ1-1
CDR3 DNA: TGTGCCAGCAGTTTGAGACAGGGGCATCGCAATGAGCAGTTCTTC; CDR3 protein: CASSLRQGHRNEQFF; clone size: NA; D gene: TRBD1; V gene: TRBV28; J gene: TRBJ2-1
CDR3 DNA: TGTGCCAGCAGTCCAGCTGGGCTAGCGGGAGTCCGAAACTTC; CDR3 protein: CASSPAGLAGVRNF; clone size: NA; D gene: TRBD2; V gene: TRBV28; J gene: TRBJ2-5
CDR3 DNA: TGTGCCACCAGCAGAGATCAACGGGAGGGCACTGAAGCTTTCTTT; CDR3 protein: CATSRDQREGTEAFF; clone size: NA; D gene: NA; V gene: TRBV15; J gene: TRBJ1-1
CDR3 DNA: TGTGCCAGCAGCCTAGGACTATCGGACGAGCAGTACTTC; CDR3 protein: CASSLGLSDEQYF; clone size: NA; D gene: NA; V gene: TRBV7-8; J gene: TRBJ2-7
CDR3 DNA: TGTGCCAGTAGTATTGAGGGGCGGGAGGGCCAGTACGAGCAGTACTTC; CDR3 protein: CASSIEGREGQYEQYF; clone size: NA; D gene: TRBD2; V gene: TRBV19; J gene: TRBJ2-7
CDR3 DNA: TGTGCCAGCAAGGGACCGGGACTACCCTACAATGAGCAGTTCTTC; CDR3 protein: CASKGPGLPYNEQFF; clone size: NA; D gene: TRBD2; V gene: TRBV28; J gene: TRBJ2-1
CDR3 DNA: TGTGCCAGCAGCTTGCAGGGGCCTGGGGCCAACGTCCTGACTTTC; CDR3 protein: CASSLQGPGANVLTF; clone size: NA; D gene: NA; V gene: TRBV5-4; J gene: TRBJ2-6
CDR3 DNA: TGCAGCGTTGAGGCCAGCGGACGCACAGATACGCAGTATTTT; CDR3 protein: CSVEASGRTDTQYF; clone size: NA; D gene: NA; V gene: TRBV29-1; J gene: TRBJ2-3
CDR3 DNA: TGCAGCGTGGTCCGGGACGGTAGCAAGGATGAAAAACTGTTTTTT; CDR3 protein: CSVVRDGSKDEKLFF; clone size: NA; D gene: NA; V gene: TRBV29-1; J gene: TRBJ1-4
CDR3 DNA: TGTGCCAGTAGTATTGACGCCACGGGAGGAAACACCATATATTTT; CDR3 protein: CASSIDATGGNTIYF; clone size: NA; D gene: NA; V gene: TRBV19; J gene: TRBJ1-3
CDR3 DNA: TGCGCCAGCAGCCCCAGGGGTTTCAGGGGCTACACCTTC; CDR3 protein: CASSPRGFRGYTF; clone size: once; D gene: NA; V gene: TRBV5-1; J gene: TRBJ1-2
CDR3 DNA: TGTGCCAGCAGCTTAGGACAGTCGAAAGCCTACGAGCAGTACTTC; CDR3 protein: CASSLGQSKAYEQYF; clone size: NA; D gene: NA; V gene: TRBV7-2; J gene: TRBJ2-7
CDR3 DNA: TGTGCCAGCAGCCAAGCTGGGACAGGGGGCGGCAATCAGCCCCAGCATTTT; CDR3 protein: CASSQAGTGGGNQPQHF; clone size: NA; D gene: TRBD1; V gene: TRBV3-1/TRBV3-2; J gene: TRBJ1-5
CDR3 DNA: TGTGCCAGCAGCCGAGAGCGGGAGGGCACAGATACGCAGTATTTT; CDR3 protein: CASSREREGTDTQYF; clone size: NA; D gene: TRBD2; V gene: TRBV7-8; J gene: TRBJ2-3
CDR3 DNA: TGCGCCAGCAGCCAAGAACAGGGCCGTGAAAAACTGTTTTTT; CDR3 protein: CASSQEQGREKLFF; clone size: once; D gene: NA; V gene: TRBV4-1; J gene: TRBJ1-4
CDR3 DNA: TGTGCCAGCTCACCTCGCCCCGGACTAGCGGGGCAGAGCTCCTACGAGCAGTACTTC; CDR3 protein: CASSPRPGLAGQSSYEQYF; clone size: NA; D gene: TRBD2; V gene: TRBV18; J gene: TRBJ2-7
CDR3 DNA: TGTGCCAGCAGCACGCCAGTGACAGGGAGCAATCAGCCCCAGCATTTT; CDR3 protein: CASSTPVTGSNQPQHF; clone size: NA; D gene: TRBD1; V gene: TRBV6-6; J gene: TRBJ1-5
CDR3 DNA: TGTGCCAGCAGCGCCCGTAGCGGGATCTCCTACGAGCAGTACTTC; CDR3 protein: CASSARSGISYEQYF; clone size: NA; D gene: TRBD2; V gene: TRBV9; J gene: TRBJ2-7
CDR3 DNA: TGCGCCAGCAGTGAGTCGGGCAGGGACGAGCAGTACTTC; CDR3 protein: CASSESGRDEQYF; clone size: NA; D gene: NA; V gene: TRBV10-1; J gene: TRBJ2-7
CDR3 DNA: TGTGCCAGCAGCCAAGATTCAAGGCAGTATGGGTCACCCCTCCACTTT; CDR3 protein: CASSQDSRQYGSPLHF; clone size: NA; D gene: NA; V gene: TRBV4-2; J gene: TRBJ1-6
CDR3 DNA: TGTGCCAGTTCCCCTCTGGGTAGTACTGATGGCTACACCTTC; CDR3 protein: CASSPLGSTDGYTF; clone size: NA; D gene: NA; V gene: TRBV19; J gene: TRBJ1-2
CDR3 DNA: TGTGCCAGCAGTGAAAACCTGCTAGGTGAGCAGTTCTTC; CDR3 protein: CASSENLLGEQFF; clone size: NA; D gene: NA; V gene: TRBV2; J gene: TRBJ2-1
CDR3 DNA: TGTGCCAGTACAGGGGCTAATCAGCCCCAGCATTTT; CDR3 protein: CASTGANQPQHF; clone size: NA; D gene: TRBD1; V gene: TRBV25-1; J gene: TRBJ1-5
CDR3 DNA: TGTGCCAGCAGTTTAGATGGGGGGCGCAGAGAGACCCAGTACTTC; CDR3 protein: CASSLDGGRRETQYF; clone size: NA; D gene: NA; V gene: TRBV28; J gene: TRBJ2-5
CDR3 DNA: TGTGCCAGCAGCTCACAGTTGACAGGGCGGGTTGAAAAACTGTTTTTT; CDR3 protein: CASSSQLTGRVEKLFF; clone size: NA; D gene: TRBD1; V gene: TRBV7-9; J gene: TRBJ1-4
CDR3 DNA: TGTGCCAGCAGTCAAATCCCTGGTAGCAATCAGCCCCAGCATTTT; CDR3 protein: CASSQIPGSNQPQHF; clone size: NA; D gene: NA; V gene: TRBV6-5; J gene: TRBJ1-5
CDR3 DNA: TGTGCCAGCAGTGGCCCAGGACGGTCTCAAAAGAACATTCAGTACTTC; CDR3 protein: CASSGPGRSQKNIQYF; clone size: NA; D gene: NA; V gene: TRBV28; J gene: TRBJ2-4
CDR3 DNA: TGCGCCAGCAGTTCCCTGGTTAACACCGGGGAGCTGTTTTTT; CDR3 protein: CASSSLVNTGELFF; clone size: NA; D gene: NA; V gene: TRBV10-1; J gene: TRBJ2-2
CDR3 DNA: TGTGCCAGCAGCCCCCGGGACAGGGTTGGCAACATTCAGTACTTC; CDR3 protein: CASSPRDRVGNIQYF; clone size: NA; D gene: TRBD1; V gene: TRBV5-6; J gene: TRBJ2-4
CDR3 DNA: TGTGCCAGCAGGAGGCAGATCCTCTTCGGGGATGGCTACACCTTC; CDR3 protein: CASRRQILFGDGYTF; clone size: NA; D gene: NA; V gene: TRBV28; J gene: TRBJ1-2
CDR3 DNA: TGTGCCAGCAGCCTCCAGCGGGGCCAATCCTACGAGCAGTACTTC; CDR3 protein: CASSLQRGQSYEQYF; clone size: NA; D gene: TRBD2; V gene: TRBV3-1/TRBV3-2; J gene: TRBJ2-7
CDR3 DNA: TGTGCCAGCAGCCCCACTAGCCCCAACACTGAAGCTTTCTTT; CDR3 protein: CASSPTSPNTEAFF; clone size: once; D gene: NA; V gene: TRBV13; J gene: TRBJ1-1
CDR3 DNA: TGTGCCAGTAGTATGTCTAATTCACCCCTCCACTTT; CDR3 protein: CASSMSNSPLHF; clone size: NA; D gene: NA; V gene: TRBV19; J gene: TRBJ1-6